This T cell receptor (beta chain) emerged from a study of Ad26.COV2.S vaccination and SARS-CoV-2 variants. Study in general: As a participant in COV1001, the donor was in the Ad26.COV2.S trial arm. The vaccine Ad26.COV2.S was put into the muscle once, or twice with 56 days between.

The CDR3 loop spans 11 amino acids. V was shortened by 4 bases and J by 6 bases, with 7 bases between the two germline ends. The V gene's germline CDR1 is SGHRS and CDR2 YFSETQ. Indicated treatment: 19 received Ad26.COV2.S at low or high dose, single or two shots; about 5 received placebo; per-sample allocation not given. The investigators took samples on day 63 after the first vaccine or placebo injection. Here immunoSEQ multiplex PCR was the method, and the copy in TCRdb shows in-frame clones only, minus some. This sample yields 300,000 to 400,000 clones, of which around four fifths are seen a single time; approximately 2% belongs to the top ten.

The chain combines TRBV5-1 with TRBJ2-5; the D is unclear. The clonotype comes from a person aged 18-60 years who received the Ad26.COV2.S COVID-19 vaccine or a placebo. The source material was peripheral blood, sampled in a trial of Ad26.COV2.S vaccine versus placebo. The CDR3 coding sequence is TGCGCCAGCAGCCAGGAACAGACCCAGTACTTC. Translating it yields CASSQEQTQYF.